Shown below are 30 T cell receptor beta chains from a single sample sequenced in a study of shared clonotypes between healthy human individuals (dated by TCRdb to the early 2020s). CD8 naive samples were obtained by positive selection for CCR7 among CD45RO-negative cells, yielding a CD45RA+CCR7+ population from which TemRA cells were excluded. The library was prepared using the immunoSEQ multiplex PCR assay. TCRdb stores this immuneACCESS table with in-frame sequences only. Part of the clones is absent; in the studies checked, under half of the shortfall reflects unresolved V genes, and no reason is known for the rest. A total of about 550,000 clones appear in this sample, nearly 97% of them only once. The biggest ten clones account for over 0.09% of the sample. Sequences were obtained from naive CD8+ T cells sorted from blood. Reading the label with the study, this specimen's cell subset or site is: CD45RA+CCR7+. Source of these receptors: a woman in her twenties or thirties in good health.

J is TRBJ2-1 and V is TRBV14; tentative D call: TRBD2 (6 bases). V dropped 0 bases and J dropped 2 bases, with 14 bases sitting between them. Germline lookup yields CDR1 SGHDN and CDR2 FVKESK. The CDR3 has 17 amino acids. CDR3 in amino acids: CASSQDVGLAPYNEQFF. For the CDR3, the DNA is TGTGCCAGCAGCCAAGATGTAGGGCTAGCGCCCTACAATGAGCAGTTCTTC.

The rearrangement uses TRBV25-1 and TRBJ1-1; D gene ambiguous. With 4 bases removed from V and 8 bases from J, the gap between germline ends came to 5 bases. CDR1 is MGHDK and CDR2 is SYGVNS in the germline V gene. CDR3 length: 10 amino acids. CDR3 DNA sequence: TGTGCCAGCAGTGGAAGGGAAGCTTTCTTT. This translates into CASSGREAFF.

V is TRBV5-6 and J is TRBJ1-2; D gene unclear. The V and J ends lost 4 bases and 6 bases respectively, with 10 bases between them. The CDR3 runs 12 residues. Germline V gives CDR1 SGHDT, CDR2 YYEEEE. The CDR3 region is CASSPDGNGYTF. Written as DNA, the CDR3 is TGTGCCAGCAGCCCGGATGGTAATGGCTACACCTTC. Together with reference TRBV5-6 and TRBJ1-2, the CDR3 gives the full variable domain: DAGVTQSPTHLIKTRGQQVTLRCSPKSGHDTVSWYQQALGQGPQFIFQYYEEEERQRGNFPDRFSGHQFPNYSSELNVNALLLGDSALYLCASSPDGNGYTFGSGTRLTVV.

The rearrangement uses TRBV11-2 and TRBJ2-2, with 7 bases that match TRBD2. This CDR3 comprises 13 residues. Trimming removed 5 bases from V and 6 bases from J; junction bases left unmatched: 3. Germline CDR1 SGHAT, CDR2 FQNNGV. The CDR3 DNA sequence: TGTGCCAGCAGCCTCCGGGGGGCCGGGGAGCTGTTTTTT. As protein: CASSLRGAGELFF. Filled out from reference TRBV11-2 and TRBJ2-2, the complete variable domain reads EAGVAQSPRYKIIEKRQSVAFWCNPISGHATLYWYQQILGQGPKLLIQFQNNGVVDDSQLPKDRFSAERLKGVDSTLKIQPAKLEDSAVYLCASSLRGAGELFFGEGSRLTVL.

The CDR3 region has the DNA TGTGCCAGCAGCTACAAAGCGGGAGTCCCTTCTGGGGAGCAGTTCTTC. This gives the protein CASSYKAGVPSGEQFF. This chain links TRBV7-8 with TRBJ2-1, with 8 nucleotides matching TRBD2. The germline gives CDR1 SGHVS, CDR2 FQNEAQ. Trimming took 4 bases from V and 10 from J; bases not matched to a gene: 15. This CDR3 is 16 amino acids long.

The V call is TRBV7-9, the J call TRBJ2-5; no definite D call. This CDR3 has 11 amino acids. Deletions cut 8 bases from V and 0 bases from J, with 4 bases between. Germline CDR1 reads SEHNR; CDR2 reads FQNEAQ (reference sequence). Here the CDR3 reads CASEYQETQYF. The CDR3 bases are TGTGCCAGCGAGTACCAAGAGACCCAGTACTTC.

The chain recombines TRBV5-5 with TRBJ2-7, with 8 bases that match TRBD2. J lost 1 base, V lost 3 bases, and 3 bases had no gene match. CDR1 SGHKS and CDR2 YYEKEE come from the germline V gene (reference sequence). This CDR3 region has 14 residues. CDR3 in amino acids: CASSYLAGSYEQYF. Here the CDR3 DNA reads TGTGCCAGCAGCTATCTAGCGGGTTCCTACGAGCAGTACTTC.

Notes on this clone: This sample includes further DNA sequences coding for the same CDR3. V usage is TRBV2 and J usage is TRBJ2-7; 7 bases align to TRBD2. V was pared by 3 bases and J by 2 bases, with 1 base of the junction left unmatched. Germline CDR1 reads SNHLY; CDR2 reads FYNNEI. The CDR3 runs 13 residues. The CDR3 coding sequence is TGTGCCAGCAGTGATGGGGGGGCCTACGAGCAGTACTTC. It encodes CASSDGGAYEQYF. Combining the CDR3 with reference TRBV2 and TRBJ2-7 gives the whole variable domain EPEVTQTPSHQVTQMGQEVILRCVPISNHLYFYWYRQILGQKVEFLVSFYNNEISEKSEIFDDQFSVERPDGSNFTLKIRSTKLEDSAMYFCASSDGGAYEQYFGPGTRLTVT.

The chain couples TRBV9 to TRBJ1-2; perhaps TRBD1 as D (6 bases). The germline V gene encodes CDR1 SGDLS and CDR2 YYNGEE. V shed 4 bases and J shed 1 base, with 11 bases lying between them. The CDR3 spans 14 residues. Here the CDR3 reads CASSPGQSNYGYTF. CDR3 sequence (DNA): TGTGCCAGCAGCCCCGGACAGAGTAACTATGGCTACACCTTC.

This clone appeared once. The chain carries TRBV19 and TRBJ1-3; D not certain. CDR3 size: 22 residues. Germline V gene sequence: CDR1 LNHDA, CDR2 SQIVND (reference sequence). V lost 1 base to trimming and J lost 0 bases, with 28 bases between them. The chain's CDR3 is CASSIVVSWLFSTESSGNTIYF. CDR3 bases: TGTGCCAGTAGTATAGTGGTTTCTTGGTTGTTCTCGACGGAAAGCTCTGGAAACACCATATATTTT.

The chain employs TRBV28 and TRBJ2-5; D gene ambiguous. The J call may be in error: the DNA end matches TRBJ2-7 better. Germline CDR1 and CDR2: MDHEN and SYDVKM. The CDR3 covers 14 residues. CDR3 bases: TGTGCCAGCAAATCGCCGGGCGCGTCCTACGAGCAGTACTTC. Protein product: CASKSPGASYEQYF.

The chain employs TRBV11-2 and TRBJ2-3, with 9 bases lining up with TRBD1. V shed 5 bases, J shed 3 bases, and the junction held 6 bases outside the gene matches. Germline V gives CDR1 SGHAT, CDR2 FQNNGV. This CDR3 region has 15 residues. The CDR3 reads CASSRDREMTDTQYF. The CDR3 DNA reads as TGTGCCAGCAGCCGGGACAGGGAGATGACAGATACGCAGTATTTT.

This chain uses TRBV30 with TRBJ1-2, with D possibly TRBD1 on 5 matching bases. This CDR3 is 12 amino acids long. V lost 8 bases and J lost 8, with 18 bases in between. The V gene's germline CDR1 is GTSNPN and CDR2 SVGIG (reference sequence). CDR3 loop: CAGDRLLGGYTF. DNA for the CDR3: TGTGCCGGAGACAGACTGCTTGGCGGCTACACCTTC.

The V gene is TRBV28, the J gene TRBJ2-1, with D tentatively TRBD2 (5 bases). The CDR3 covers 15 residues. V gave up 9 bases and J gave up 0 bases, with 15 bases separating them. The germline V gene has CDR1 MDHEN and CDR2 SYDVKM. The CDR3 region is CASTGVGSSYNEQFF. The CDR3 region has the DNA TGTGCCAGTACCGGCGTGGGGAGCTCCTACAATGAGCAGTTCTTC.

The rearrangement joins TRBV6-5 to TRBJ1-3, with D unresolved. The CDR3 is made up of 14 amino acids. CDR1 is MNHEY and CDR2 is SVGAGI in the germline V gene. Trimming left V 5 bases short and J 0 bases short, with 8 bases between. CDR3 DNA: TGTGCCAGCAGTGTAACAGTCTCTGGAAACACCATATATTTT. It specifies CASSVTVSGNTIYF.

The J gene is TRBJ1-1, the V gene TRBV9, with unresolved D. CDR1 and CDR2 (germline): SGDLS, YYNGEE. The CDR3 spans 16 residues. Trimming pared 3 bases from V and 4 bases from J, leaving 19 bases between. The CDR3: CASSAEERARVTEAFF. In nucleotides, the CDR3 is TGTGCCAGCAGCGCCGAGGAGAGGGCGCGTGTCACTGAAGCTTTCTTT.

The chain couples TRBV2 to TRBJ1-1; no firm D call. Germline assignment: CDR1 SNHLY and CDR2 FYNNEI. This CDR3 has 15 residues. The V gene lost 0 bases and the J gene lost 0 bases, with 8 bases spanning the gap. This chain's CDR3 is CASSEANRVNTEAFF. The DNA of the CDR3 is TGTGCCAGCAGTGAAGCGAATAGGGTGAACACTGAAGCTTTCTTT.

This chain connects TRBV27 to TRBJ2-2; tentatively, D is TRBD1 (5 bases). The CDR3 runs 15 residues. Trimming shortened V by 7 bases and J by 3 bases, and 15 bases separated the two germline ends. Germline CDR1 MNHEY, CDR2 SMNVEV (reference sequence). CDR3 loop: CASNRWGPDTGELFF. CDR3 nucleotides: TGTGCCAGCAACCGGTGGGGCCCGGACACCGGGGAGCTGTTTTTT.

This clone was recorded once. CDR3 DNA: TGTGCCACCCGACTAGCGGGAGGGAATGAGCAGTTCTTC. As protein: CATRLAGGNEQFF. The chain carries TRBV5-4 and TRBJ2-1; 14 bases map to TRBD2. This CDR3 has 13 amino acids. Germline lookup yields CDR1 SGHNT and CDR2 YYREEE (reference sequence). Trimming at V came to 9 bases and at J to 7 bases, leaving 3 bases not matched to a gene. The full variable domain, rest sourced from reference TRBV5-4 and TRBJ2-1, is ETGVTQSPTHLIKTRGQQVTLRCSSQSGHNTVSWYQQALGQGPQFIFQYYREEENGRGNFPPRFSGLQFPNYSSELNVNALELDDSALYLCATRLAGGNEQFFGPGTRLTVL.

The chain is built from TRBV28 and TRBJ2-1; D is undetermined. With 4 bases removed from V and 8 bases from J, the gap between germline ends came to 15 bases. The CDR3 loop spans 14 amino acids. Germline CDR1 is MDHEN and CDR2 is SYDVKM. CDR3: CASSSVRPWDEQFF. The CDR3 DNA reads TGTGCCAGCAGTTCCGTCCGCCCGTGGGATGAGCAGTTCTTC.

The genes are TRBV29-1 and TRBJ2-1; 7 bases are a match to TRBD2. The junction had 9 bases not matched to a gene; V was cut back by 7 bases and J by 0 bases. The germline CDR1 and CDR2 sequences are SQVTM and ANQGSEA. The CDR3 extends over 15 amino acids. The CDR3 coding sequence is TGCAGCGCCCCAGCGGGGCTGAGCTCCTACAATGAGCAGTTCTTC. Amino acids: CSAPAGLSSYNEQFF.

The chain is built from TRBV4-1 and TRBJ2-1, with TRBD2 as a possible D gene (5 bases). This CDR3 is 14 amino acids long. V dropped 0 bases and J dropped 6 bases, with 9 bases sitting between them. The V gene's germline CDR1 is MGHRA and CDR2 YSYEKL. The CDR3 reads CASSQETSANEQFF. As DNA, the CDR3 is TGCGCCAGCAGCCAAGAAACTAGTGCCAATGAGCAGTTCTTC.

V and J are TRBV25-1 and TRBJ2-1; weak D call: TRBD1 (5 bases). This CDR3 has 13 residues. With 4 bases removed from V and 9 bases from J, the gap between germline ends came to 13 bases. Germline values: CDR1 MGHDK, CDR2 SYGVNS. The CDR3 DNA is TGTGCCAGCAGTGGGCAGGGATACGTTGAGCAGTTCTTC. This translates into CASSGQGYVEQFF. The whole variable domain, filled in from reference TRBV25-1 and TRBJ2-1, reads EADIYQTPRYLVIGTGKKITLECSQTMGHDKMYWYQQDPGMELHLIHYSYGVNSTEKGDLSSESTVSRIRTEHFPLTLESARPSHTSQYLCASSGQGYVEQFFGPGTRLTVL.

This chain links TRBV7-9 with TRBJ2-1, with D maybe TRBD2 (6 bases). Trimming took 4 bases from V and 4 from J, leaving 17 bases between them. This CDR3 is built from 16 residues. Germline lookup yields CDR1 SEHNR and CDR2 FQNEAQ (reference sequence). The CDR3 region is CASSSSSASVYNEQFF. The DNA of the CDR3 is TGTGCCAGCAGCTCATCTAGCGCCAGCGTATACAATGAGCAGTTCTTC.

The chain has TRBV6-1 and TRBJ2-7, with 7 positions matching TRBD1. CDR3 length: 13 residues. V lost 1 base and J lost 3; bases outside the gene matches: 0. Per the germline V gene, CDR1 is MNHNS and CDR2 is SASEGT. In DNA, the CDR3 is TGTGCCAGCAGTGAAGACAGGGGCTACGAGCAGTACTTC. It translates to CASSEDRGYEQYF.

V usage is TRBV28 and J usage is TRBJ1-1; D gene uncertain. The germline gives CDR1 MDHEN, CDR2 SYDVKM. The CDR3 has 14 residues. The V end lost 4 bases, the J end lost 1 base, and 10 bases lay between the germline ends. The chain's CDR3 is CASSSLNTNTEAFF. The CDR3 nucleotides read TGTGCCAGCAGTTCCCTGAACACGAACACTGAAGCTTTCTTT.

This sequence joins TRBV4-2 and TRBJ2-7; D may be TRBD1 (5 bases). Germline CDR1 reads LGHNA; CDR2 reads YNFKEQ. V was cut by 0 bases and J by 3 bases, with 6 bases left in between. The CDR3 is 13 residues long. The CDR3 DNA sequence: TGTGCCAGCAGCCAAGAACAGGACTACGAGCAGTACTTC. Amino acids: CASSQEQDYEQYF.

The chain is built from TRBV19 and TRBJ2-7; no clear D. Trimming took 3 bases from V and 6 from J, leaving 12 bases between them. CDR1 and CDR2 from the germline V gene are LNHDA and SQIVND (reference sequence). The CDR3 runs to 13 residues. In nucleotides, the CDR3 is TGTGCCAGTAGTATCCTTGGCTCGAGCGAGCAGTACTTC. Amino acid sequence: CASSILGSSEQYF.

The CDR3 sequence is CAIQQGGEQYF. The CDR3 DNA reads TGTGCCATTCAACAGGGAGGCGAGCAGTACTTC. The V and J genes are TRBV27 and TRBJ2-7; either TRBD1 or TRBD2 may supply D (6 bases each). From germline, CDR1 is MNHEY and CDR2 SMNVEV (reference sequence). V was trimmed by 10 bases and J by 6 bases, leaving 13 bases between them. The CDR3 length is 11 residues.

This chain uses TRBV30 with TRBJ2-5; tentatively, D is TRBD1 (6 bases). The closer fit of TRBJ2-7 to the DNA end suggests the J call may be wrong. This CDR3 contains 13 residues. Germline V gene sequence: CDR1 GTSNPN, CDR2 SVGIG (reference sequence). The CDR3: CAWNDRFSYEQYF. CDR3 sequence (DNA): TGTGCCTGGAATGACAGGTTCTCTTACGAGCAGTACTTC.